This T cell receptor (beta chain) appears in the sequencing data of a study of control samples from healthy donors and cancer patients. Assay: immunoSEQ multiplex PCR; the TCRdb copy retains only in-frame clones and omits some. The data show fewer than 250,000 clones, 90% to 95% seen once. This clone occurred once. CDR3 length equals 17 residues. CDR1 is SEHNR, CDR2 FQNEAQ, per germline (reference sequence). V was pared by 4 bases and J by 3 bases, with 7 bases of the junction left unmatched. This clonotype originated in a man aged 25 to 40 in good health. The source material was blood. The V call is TRBV7-9, the J call TRBJ2-1; 12 positions agree with TRBD2. CDR3 sequence (DNA): TGTGCCAGCAGCTCCGGACCGACTAGCGGGGGCTACAATGAGCAGTTCTTC. As protein: CASSSGPTSGGYNEQFF.